The 12 T cell receptor beta chains in this list originate from one sample, sequenced in a study of T cell responses to AZD1222 COVID-19 vaccine. Libraries were prepared by immunoSEQ multiplex PCR; TCRdb keeps only in-frame clonotypes and omits some of them. The sample records 60,000 to 75,000 clones, 60% to 85% being singletons. Here the sequenced sample was peripheral blood, taken 28 days after the second AZD1222 dose. These receptors came from an adult who received the AZD1222 COVID-19 vaccine.

The chain uses TRBV11-2 and TRBJ1-2; 8 positions match TRBD1. This CDR3 is built from 14 residues. V lost 4 bases and J lost 2; bases outside the gene matches: 3. Germline V CDR1 and CDR2: SGHAT, FQNNGV. The CDR3 region is CASSSTGVNYGYTF. The CDR3 nucleotides read TGTGCCAGCAGCTCGACAGGGGTAAACTATGGCTACACCTTC. The complete variable domain, with remaining parts taken from reference TRBV11-2 and TRBJ1-2, reads EAGVAQSPRYKIIEKRQSVAFWCNPISGHATLYWYQQILGQGPKLLIQFQNNGVVDDSQLPKDRFSAERLKGVDSTLKIQPAKLEDSAVYLCASSSTGVNYGYTFGSGTRLTVV.

The CDR3 spells CASSQEEGGGSNQPQHF. The CDR3 DNA is TGTGCCAGCAGCCAAGAGGAGGGTGGGGGGTCCAATCAGCCCCAGCATTTT. This chain uses TRBV3-1 (or the pseudogene TRBV3-2) with TRBJ1-5; TRBD1 might be the D (5 bases). This CDR3 has 17 amino acids. V lost 0 bases and J 3 bases, leaving 15 bases between the germline ends. Germline values: CDR1 LGHDT, CDR2 YNNKEL (reference sequence).

The chain carries TRBV6-5 and TRBJ1-4, with a possible D match to TRBD1 (6 bases). V was cut by 4 bases and J by 8 bases, with 17 bases left in between. Germline CDR1 is MNHEY and CDR2 is SVGAGI. The CDR3 loop spans 15 amino acids. This CDR3 reads CASSSQRGGAEKLFF. CDR3 coding DNA: TGTGCCAGCAGTTCTCAAAGGGGGGGAGCGGAAAAACTGTTTTTT.

The chain joins TRBV12-3 or TRBV12-4 to TRBJ2-7, with no clear D. V lost 7 bases and J lost 0, with 7 bases in between. The CDR3 consists of 12 residues. The CDR3 loop is CASKGSSYEQYF. The CDR3 nucleotides read TGTGCCAGCAAAGGTTCCTCCTACGAGCAGTACTTC.

This clone has a handful of counts. This chain links TRBV19 with TRBJ1-5; TRBD1 might be the D (6 bases). The V end was cut by 5 bases, the J end by 1 base, with 12 bases between. The CDR3 runs 15 residues. Germline V CDR1 and CDR2: LNHDA, SQIVND (reference sequence). CDR3 region: CASSSAGVSNQPQHF. The CDR3 DNA follows: TGTGCCAGTAGTTCGGCAGGGGTAAGCAATCAGCCCCAGCATTTT.

The rearrangement links TRBV2 to TRBJ1-2; perhaps TRBD1 as D (5 bases). Per the germline V gene, CDR1 is SNHLY and CDR2 is FYNNEI. V lost 4 bases to trimming and J lost 5 bases, with 14 bases between them. This CDR3 is built from 14 residues. In nucleotides, the CDR3 is TGTGCCAGCAGTGTCGCCCAGGGAGGATATGGCTACACCTTC. Residues: CASSVAQGGYGYTF.

CDR3 region: CASSRLWGTNNEQFF. The CDR3 nucleotides are TGTGCCAGCAGTAGGCTTTGGGGGACTAACAATGAGCAGTTCTTC. The rearrangement uses TRBV28 and TRBJ2-1, with 7 bases aligning to TRBD2. Per germline, CDR1 MDHEN and CDR2 SYDVKM. Unmatched junction bases numbered 9, after V lost 5 bases and J lost 5 bases. This CDR3 comprises 15 residues.

The V gene is TRBV10-3, the J gene TRBJ2-3; 9 bases align to TRBD1. V gave up 4 bases and J gave up 8 bases; unmatched junction bases: 13. CDR3 length: 16 amino acids. Germline V gene data show CDR1 as ENHRY and CDR2 as SYGVKD. Written as DNA, the CDR3 is TGTGCCATCAGTGGGGAGGGGGACAGGGCGCGGCTTACGCAGTATTTT. Translating gives CAISGEGDRARLTQYF.

The chain joins TRBV28 to TRBJ2-3; 13 positions match TRBD2. The CDR3 is 21 residues long. CDR1 is MDHEN and CDR2 is SYDVKM in the germline V gene. V dropped 1 base and J dropped 2; count of bases not matched to a gene: 15. This CDR3 is CASSLSGMGLAGKRDTDTQYF. CDR3 nucleotides: TGTGCCAGCAGTTTATCCGGAATGGGACTAGCGGGGAAGAGGGACACAGATACGCAGTATTTT.

The V gene is TRBV30, the J gene TRBJ1-1; D unresolved. The germline V gene encodes CDR1 GTSNPN and CDR2 SVGIG (reference sequence). V was pared by 0 bases and J by 0 bases, with 5 bases between. The CDR3 covers 13 residues. The CDR3 loop is CAWSVEVNTEAFF. The CDR3 DNA sequence: TGTGCCTGGAGTGTTGAAGTGAACACTGAAGCTTTCTTT.

In the case of this clone: A read error may produce the germline difference seen at one junction end. The chain has TRBV7-7 and TRBJ2-3; 10 nucleotides agree with TRBD2. The CDR3 runs to 17 residues. Germline loops: CDR1 SSHAT, CDR2 FNYEAQ (reference sequence). The CDR3 here is CASSLGTAGGPLDTQYF. The CDR3 bases are TGTGCTAGCAGCTTAGGCACAGCGGGGGGGCCTCTAGATACGCAGTATTTT. The full variable domain, in which reference TRBV7-7 and TRBJ2-3 provide the parts outside the CDR3, is GAGVSQSPRYKVTKRGQDVTLRCDPISSHATLYWYQQALGQGPEFLTYFNYEAQPDKSGLPSDRFSAERPEGSISTLTIQRTEQRDSAMYRCASSLGTAGGPLDTQYFGPGTRLTVL.

This clone has a single count. The chain is built from TRBV25-1 and TRBJ2-1; D is undetermined. V lost 6 bases to trimming and J lost 6 bases, with 18 bases between them. Germline loops: CDR1 MGHDK, CDR2 SYGVNS. The CDR3 totals 15 residues. The CDR3 here is CASSSFLGPSNEQFF. CDR3 nucleotides: TGTGCCAGCAGCTCATTCCTTGGTCCCTCCAATGAGCAGTTCTTC.